This T cell receptor (beta chain) was captured by sequencing in a study of draining lymph node invasion in breast cancer (dated by TCRdb to about 2020). The study in broad terms: Nodal metastasis was diagnosed by histology and cytokeratin immunohistochemistry, and confirmation was obtained by EpCAM/CD45 flow cytometry. In a separate targeted assay, sorted memory regulatory T cells and memory conventional CD4 T cells were compared across breast cancer tissues by bulk TCR-beta CDR3 sequencing. Each patient contributed matched non-invaded and tumor-invaded tumor-draining lymph nodes plus the primary tumor, profiled for both Treg and Tconv subsets. Lymph nodes from roughly five patients were covered by the separate targeted TCR sequencing, and for three of those patients the primary tumors were sequenced as well. Overall study outcomes, separate from this receptor: The data could not determine whether Treg conversion took place in a particular organ or whether converted Tregs recirculated between nodes and tumor. Per tissue, roughly 13-22% of Treg TCRs were found to be shared with Tconvs, and this sharing was interpreted as suggesting peripheral Treg induction. Tracking the tumor top-100 clones was possible in just a couple of patients. Some clones from the top 100 tumor clones were found in both invaded and non-invaded nodes, which suggests recirculation between the tumor and the draining nodes. TCRs shared between Treg and Tconv subsets were regarded as suggestive, but not proof, of a common clonal origin. In the targeted TCR-seq data, Tregs appeared to be more clonally expanded than Tconvs in all tissues, and lower diversity was found for both subsets in tumor than in lymph nodes.

The method was bulk RNA-seq. Sequencing took place on an Illumina HiSeq 2500. The study's processing was this. For the separate targeted TCR-seq dataset, MiXCR version 2.1.5 with default parameters extracted and quantified CDR3 sequences from raw reads. TCR-beta clones in the separate targeted TCR-seq dataset were defined according to the combination of V gene, J gene and CDR3 sequence. In the separate targeted TCR-seq dataset, clones with fewer than three counts were first removed, after which only the 90% most strongly expressed clones per sample were kept. In the separate targeted TCR-seq dataset, Treg-Tconv overlap was calculated per tissue as the number of shared clones divided by the total number of Treg clones, multiplied by 100. TCRdb redid the processing of the public reads, applying fastp at Q25 and MiXCR, and retained in-frame beta chains. Rows are combined by CDR3 protein, so each entry shows the most common genes and DNA. The V and J calls follow TCRdb's processing rather than the paper's. The sample includes approximately 2,900 distinct CDR3 sequences, with 80% to 85% observed a single time. The ten largest clones add up to about 9.7% of the sample.

In regard to this clonotype: This receptor's antigen is unknown. No much larger clonotype is one base removed from it; base qualities were not supplied.

CDR1 SGHDN and CDR2 FVKESK were looked up in the germline V gene. The CDR3 goes from the cysteine to the phenylalanine over 15 residues. Only CDR3 DNA is held: 45 bases, read in frame from base 1. A distance of 17 bases separates the germline ends of V and J, which lose 4 bases and 10 bases respectively. For memory conventional CD4 T cells, the sort was based on CD4+ CD45RA- CD25- cells. Tumor-draining lymph nodes were classified as non-invaded or invaded according to the absence or presence of metastatic tumor cells. T cells were pre-enriched with a Miltenyi Pan T Cell isolation kit before staining and sorting. Immunohistochemistry for estrogen receptor, progesterone receptor, HER2 and Ki-67 was used to characterize the primary tumors. Fresh surgical tissue was processed within a few hours after surgery by being cut into small fragments. The tissue fragments were enzymatically digested with Liberase TL plus DNase for 15 to 20 minutes and then passed through a 40-micrometer strainer. Sorting used a BD FACS Aria II with roughly 98-99% purity, after DAPI live/dead staining. Sorted cells were lysed in TCL buffer, and RNA was purified with a Norgen Single Cell RNA purification kit including DNase treatment.

Sequenced material: sorted memory CD4+ effector T cells from a lymph node. Read against the paper, the sample's cell subset or site label means: CD45RA-negative sorted CD4+ T cells (memory Tconv or effector/memory Treg). This TCR came from a female donor with luminal breast cancer. The chain is made from TRBV14 and TRBJ1-6, with TRBD1 perhaps the D gene, on 5 matching bases. CDR3 region: CASSRAGSGGSPLHF. The DNA reads as follows: TGTGCCAGCAGCCGGGCAGGGTCGGGGGGATCACCCCTCCACTTT.